One sample yielded the 2 T cell receptor beta chains listed below, sequenced in a study of T-cell reconstitution after alpha-beta-depleted transplantation in children. Unique molecular identifiers were used to barcode this TCRbeta library. TCRdb reprocessed the PCR reads with MiXCR, giving one entry per CDR3 protein. The repertoire holds 250,000 to 300,000 distinct CDR3 sequences, approximately 9.8% seen once, with around a tenth in the top ten. This specimen was PBMCs from the stem cell graft donor, taken from the stem cell graft. The receptors come from a human donor who donated a stem cell graft to a child with SCID.

The table lists this clonotype with many counts. This chain connects TRBV6-5 to TRBJ2-2; D remains unclear. This CDR3 region has 13 residues. Germline assignment: CDR1 MNHEY and CDR2 SVGAGI. Trimming took 4 bases from V and 5 from J, leaving 8 bases between them. In nucleotides, the CDR3 is TGTGCCAGCAGTTTCCCTGGGACCGGGGAGCTGTTTTTT. It translates to CASSFPGTGELFF.

This clonotype was detected ten times or more. This chain joins TRBV18 and TRBJ1-1, with 10 bases that match TRBD1. The ends lost 4 bases at V and 5 bases at J; junction bases unmatched: 1. Germline V gene data show CDR1 as KGHSH and CDR2 as LQKENI. This CDR3 has 13 residues. The CDR3 nucleotides are TGTGCCAGCTCACGGGACAGGGGTACTGAAGCTTTCTTT. This gives the protein CASSRDRGTEAFF.